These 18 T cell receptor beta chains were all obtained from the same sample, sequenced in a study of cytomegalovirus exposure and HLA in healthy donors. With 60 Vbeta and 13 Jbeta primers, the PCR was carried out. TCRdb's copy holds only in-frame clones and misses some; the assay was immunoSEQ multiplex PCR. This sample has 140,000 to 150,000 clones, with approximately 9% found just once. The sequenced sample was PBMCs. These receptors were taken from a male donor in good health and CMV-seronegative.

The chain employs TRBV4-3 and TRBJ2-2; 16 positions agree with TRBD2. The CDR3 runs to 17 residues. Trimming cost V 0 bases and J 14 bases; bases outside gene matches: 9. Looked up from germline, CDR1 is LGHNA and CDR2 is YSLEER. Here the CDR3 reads CASSQEDGTSGRAALFF. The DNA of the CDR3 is TGCGCCAGCAGCCAAGAGGACGGGACTAGCGGGAGGGCGGCCCTGTTTTTT.

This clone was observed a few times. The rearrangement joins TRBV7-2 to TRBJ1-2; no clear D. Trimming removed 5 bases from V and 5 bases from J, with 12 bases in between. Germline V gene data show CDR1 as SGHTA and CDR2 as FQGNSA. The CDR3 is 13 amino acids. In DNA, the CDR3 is TGTGCCAGCAGCCTCGTACCGGAGTATGGCTACACCTTC. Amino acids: CASSLVPEYGYTF.

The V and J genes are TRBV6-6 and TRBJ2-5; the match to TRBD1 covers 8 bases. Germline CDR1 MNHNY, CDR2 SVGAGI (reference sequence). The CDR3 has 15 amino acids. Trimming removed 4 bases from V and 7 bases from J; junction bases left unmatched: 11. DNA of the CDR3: TGTGCCAGCAGTTTCGCCCAGGGGGCCCTAGGGACCCAGTACTTC. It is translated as CASSFAQGALGTQYF.

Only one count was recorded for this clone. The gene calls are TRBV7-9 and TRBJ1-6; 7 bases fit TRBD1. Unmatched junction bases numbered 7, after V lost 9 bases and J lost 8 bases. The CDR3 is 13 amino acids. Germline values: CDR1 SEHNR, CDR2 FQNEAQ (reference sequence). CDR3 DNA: TGTGCCAGTGCCGGGACAGCACATTCACCCCTCCACTTT. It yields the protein CASAGTAHSPLHF.

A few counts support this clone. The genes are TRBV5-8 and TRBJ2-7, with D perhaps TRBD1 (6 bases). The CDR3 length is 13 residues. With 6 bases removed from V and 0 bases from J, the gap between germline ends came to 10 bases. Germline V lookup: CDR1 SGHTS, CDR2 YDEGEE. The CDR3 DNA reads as TGTGCCAGCACGGGACACCTCTCCTACGAGCAGTACTTC. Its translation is CASTGHLSYEQYF.

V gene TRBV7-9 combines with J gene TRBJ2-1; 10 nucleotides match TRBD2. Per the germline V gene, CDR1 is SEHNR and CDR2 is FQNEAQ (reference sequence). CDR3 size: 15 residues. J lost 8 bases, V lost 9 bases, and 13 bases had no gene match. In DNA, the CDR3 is TGTGCCAGTCCGCCTGGGGCTAGCGGGAGCTATGAGCAGTTCTTC. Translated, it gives CASPPGASGSYEQFF.

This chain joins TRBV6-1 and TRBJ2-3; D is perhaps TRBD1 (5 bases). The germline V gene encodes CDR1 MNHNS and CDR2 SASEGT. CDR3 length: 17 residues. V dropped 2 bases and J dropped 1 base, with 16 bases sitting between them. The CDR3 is CASSESWGALGTDTQYF. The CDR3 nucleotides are TGTGCCAGCAGTGAAAGCTGGGGCGCCCTCGGCACAGATACGCAGTATTTT.

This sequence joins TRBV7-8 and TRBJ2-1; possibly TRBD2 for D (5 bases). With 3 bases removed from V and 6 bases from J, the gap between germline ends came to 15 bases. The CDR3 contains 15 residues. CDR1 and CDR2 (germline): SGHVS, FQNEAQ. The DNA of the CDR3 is TGTGCCAGCAGCTTGAGCGGAAAGAGAATCAATGAGCAGTTCTTC. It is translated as CASSLSGKRINEQFF.

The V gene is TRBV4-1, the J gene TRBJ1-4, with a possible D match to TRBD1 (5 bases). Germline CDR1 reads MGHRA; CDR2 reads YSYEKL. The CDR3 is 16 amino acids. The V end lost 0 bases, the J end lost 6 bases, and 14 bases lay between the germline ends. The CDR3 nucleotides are TGCGCCAGCAGCCAAGAACCCGCGGGGCCCTATGAAAAACTGTTTTTT. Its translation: CASSQEPAGPYEKLFF.

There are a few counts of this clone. The CDR3 is CASSARVTEAFF. The CDR3 nucleotides read TGTGCCAGCAGTGCCAGGGTGACTGAAGCTTTCTTT. V gene TRBV2 combines with J gene TRBJ1-1, with a weak D call TRBD1 (5 bases). Trimming cost V 4 bases and J 5 bases, with 8 bases left between them. This CDR3 has 12 amino acids. Germline loops: CDR1 SNHLY, CDR2 FYNNEI.

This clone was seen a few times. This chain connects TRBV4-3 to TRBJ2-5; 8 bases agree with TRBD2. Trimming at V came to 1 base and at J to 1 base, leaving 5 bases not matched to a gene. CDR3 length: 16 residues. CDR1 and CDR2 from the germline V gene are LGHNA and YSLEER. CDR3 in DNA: TGCGCCAGCAGCCAAGTTAGCGGGACTACCCAAGAGACCCAGTACTTC. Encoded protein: CASSQVSGTTQETQYF.

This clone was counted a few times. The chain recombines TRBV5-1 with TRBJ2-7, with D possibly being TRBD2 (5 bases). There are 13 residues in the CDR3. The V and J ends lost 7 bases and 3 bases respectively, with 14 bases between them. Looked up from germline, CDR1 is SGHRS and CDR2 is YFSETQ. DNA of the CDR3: TGCGCCAGCGGGGAGCCCGGATACTACGAGCAGTACTTC. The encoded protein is CASGEPGYYEQYF.

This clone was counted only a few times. The CDR3 sequence: CASASSGSTDTQYF. CDR3 bases: TGTGCCAGTGCGTCTAGCGGAAGCACAGATACGCAGTATTTT. The chain couples TRBV9 to TRBJ2-3; 7 bases line up with TRBD2. V lost 8 bases, J lost 0 bases, and 6 bases stayed unmatched. The V gene's germline CDR1 is SGDLS and CDR2 YYNGEE. This CDR3 region has 14 residues. The variable domain in full, completed from reference TRBV9 and TRBJ2-3, reads DSGVTQTPKHLITATGQRVTLRCSPRSGDLSVYWYQQSLDQGLQFLIQYYNGEERAKGNILERFSAQQFPDLHSELNLSSLELGDSALYFCASASSGSTDTQYFGPGTRLTVL.

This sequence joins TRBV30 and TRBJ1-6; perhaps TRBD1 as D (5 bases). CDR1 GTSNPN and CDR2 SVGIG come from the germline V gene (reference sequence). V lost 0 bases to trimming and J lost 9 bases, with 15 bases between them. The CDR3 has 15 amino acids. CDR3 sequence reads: CAWSVQVDGGSPLHF. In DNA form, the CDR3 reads TGTGCCTGGAGTGTACAGGTGGACGGTGGTTCACCCCTCCACTTT.

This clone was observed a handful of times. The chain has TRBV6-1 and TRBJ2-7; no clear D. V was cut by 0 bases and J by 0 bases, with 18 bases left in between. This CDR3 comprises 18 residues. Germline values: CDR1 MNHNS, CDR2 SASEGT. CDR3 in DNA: TGTGCCAGCAGTGAAGCCTTGCCCCCTAACGAACTCTCCTACGAGCAGTACTTC. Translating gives CASSEALPPNELSYEQYF.

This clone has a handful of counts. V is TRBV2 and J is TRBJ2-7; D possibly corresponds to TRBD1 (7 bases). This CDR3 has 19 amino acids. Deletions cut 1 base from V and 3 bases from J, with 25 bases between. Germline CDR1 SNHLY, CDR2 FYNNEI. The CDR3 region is CASSEGGQGGAPFLYEQYF. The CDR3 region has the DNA TGTGCCAGCAGTGAAGGGGGCCAGGGGGGCGCACCTTTCCTCTACGAGCAGTACTTC.

Here the CDR3 DNA reads TGTGCCAGCAGTGGAGGGGGCTACACTGAAGCTTTCTTT. It codes for CASSGGGYTEAFF. This chain uses TRBV6-1 with TRBJ1-1; 7 positions match TRBD1. The CDR3 is made up of 13 amino acids. Losses at the gene ends were 4 bases for V and 3 bases for J; bases not matched to a gene: 2. The germline gives CDR1 MNHNS, CDR2 SASEGT.

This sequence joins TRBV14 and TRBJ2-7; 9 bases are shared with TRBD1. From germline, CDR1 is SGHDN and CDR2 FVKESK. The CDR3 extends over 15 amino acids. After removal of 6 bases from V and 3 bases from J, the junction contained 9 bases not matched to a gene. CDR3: CASRKDGTGYYEQYF. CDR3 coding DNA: TGTGCCAGCAGAAAGGATGGGACAGGGTACTACGAGCAGTACTTC.